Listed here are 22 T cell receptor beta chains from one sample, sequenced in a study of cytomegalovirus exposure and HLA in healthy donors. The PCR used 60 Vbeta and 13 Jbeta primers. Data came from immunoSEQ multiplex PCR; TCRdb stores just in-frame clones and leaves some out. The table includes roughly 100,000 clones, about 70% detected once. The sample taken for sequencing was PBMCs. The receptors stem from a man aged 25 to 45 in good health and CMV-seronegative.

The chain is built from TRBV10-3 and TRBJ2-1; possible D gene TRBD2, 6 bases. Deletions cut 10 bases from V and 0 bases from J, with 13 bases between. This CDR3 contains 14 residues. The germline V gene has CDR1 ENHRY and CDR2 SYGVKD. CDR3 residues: CATLRDFSYNEQFF. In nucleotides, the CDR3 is TGTGCCACCTTACGGGACTTCTCCTACAATGAGCAGTTCTTC.

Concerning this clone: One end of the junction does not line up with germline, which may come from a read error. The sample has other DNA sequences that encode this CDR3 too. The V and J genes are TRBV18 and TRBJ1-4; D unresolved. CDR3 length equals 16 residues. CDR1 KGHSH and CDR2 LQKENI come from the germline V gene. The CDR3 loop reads CASSPKLPSTNEKLFF. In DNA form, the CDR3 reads TGCGCCAGCTCACCAAAGCTTCCATCAACTAATGAAAAACTGTTTTTT.

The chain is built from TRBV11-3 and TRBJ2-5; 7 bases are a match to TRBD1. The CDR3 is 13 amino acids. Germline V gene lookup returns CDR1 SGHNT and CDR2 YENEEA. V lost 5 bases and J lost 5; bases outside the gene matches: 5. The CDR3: CASSVTGAETQYF. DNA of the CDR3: TGTGCCAGCAGCGTAACAGGGGCCGAGACCCAGTACTTC.

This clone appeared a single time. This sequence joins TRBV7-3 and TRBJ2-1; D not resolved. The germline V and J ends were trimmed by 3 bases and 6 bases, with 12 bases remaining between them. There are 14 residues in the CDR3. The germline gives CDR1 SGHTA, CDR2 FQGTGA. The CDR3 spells CASSFSPAVNEQFF. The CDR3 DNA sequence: TGTGCCAGCAGCTTCAGCCCCGCGGTCAATGAGCAGTTCTTC.

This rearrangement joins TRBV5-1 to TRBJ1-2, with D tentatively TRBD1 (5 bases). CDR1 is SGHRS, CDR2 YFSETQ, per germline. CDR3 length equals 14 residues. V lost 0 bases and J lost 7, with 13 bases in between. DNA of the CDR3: TGCGCCAGCAGCTTGGAAGCCGGGGGGAGTGGCTACACCTTC. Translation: CASSLEAGGSGYTF.

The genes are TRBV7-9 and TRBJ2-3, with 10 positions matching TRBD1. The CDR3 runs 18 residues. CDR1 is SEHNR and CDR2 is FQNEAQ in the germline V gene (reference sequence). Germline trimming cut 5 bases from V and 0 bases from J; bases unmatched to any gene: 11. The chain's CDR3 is CASSPRQGAYVSTDTQYF. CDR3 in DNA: TGTGCCAGCAGCCCTCGACAGGGGGCTTATGTTAGCACAGATACGCAGTATTTT.

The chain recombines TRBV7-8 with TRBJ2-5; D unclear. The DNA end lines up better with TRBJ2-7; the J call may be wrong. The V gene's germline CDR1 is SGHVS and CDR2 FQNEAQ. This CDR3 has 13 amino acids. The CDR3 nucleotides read TGTGCCAGCAGCTTCTTGAGCTCCTACGAGCAGTACTTC. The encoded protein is CASSFLSSYEQYF.

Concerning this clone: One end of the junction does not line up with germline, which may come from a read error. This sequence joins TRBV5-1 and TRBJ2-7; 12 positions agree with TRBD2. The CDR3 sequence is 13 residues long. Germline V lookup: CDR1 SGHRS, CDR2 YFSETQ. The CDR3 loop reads CASSPSGRDASRF. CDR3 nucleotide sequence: TGCGCCAGCAGCCCTAGCGGGAGGGATGCTTCTCGCTTC.

The CDR3 sequence is CASRFRSGQNQPQHF. The CDR3 DNA reads TGTGCCAGCAGATTTAGATCGGGACAGAATCAGCCCCAGCATTTT. The chain has TRBV6-5 and TRBJ1-5; 7 nucleotides agree with TRBD1. Germline CDR1 and CDR2: MNHEY and SVGAGI. The junction had 9 bases not matched to a gene; V was cut back by 6 bases and J by 4 bases. The CDR3 is 15 residues long.

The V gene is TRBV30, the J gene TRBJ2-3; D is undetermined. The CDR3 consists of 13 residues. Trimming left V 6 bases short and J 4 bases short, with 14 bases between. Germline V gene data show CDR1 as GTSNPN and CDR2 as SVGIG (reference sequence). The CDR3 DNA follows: TGTGCCTGCGACTCCTCCCCCTCAGATACGCAGTATTTT. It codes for CACDSSPSDTQYF.

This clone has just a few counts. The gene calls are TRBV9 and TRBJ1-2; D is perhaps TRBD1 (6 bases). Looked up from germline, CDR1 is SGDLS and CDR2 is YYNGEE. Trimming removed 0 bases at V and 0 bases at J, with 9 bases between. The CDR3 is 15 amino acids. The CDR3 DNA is TGTGCCAGCAGCGTAGCGGGACAAGCTAACTATGGCTACACCTTC. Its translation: CASSVAGQANYGYTF. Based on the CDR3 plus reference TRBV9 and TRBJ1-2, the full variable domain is DSGVTQTPKHLITATGQRVTLRCSPRSGDLSVYWYQQSLDQGLQFLIQYYNGEERAKGNILERFSAQQFPDLHSELNLSSLELGDSALYFCASSVAGQANYGYTFGSGTRLTVV.

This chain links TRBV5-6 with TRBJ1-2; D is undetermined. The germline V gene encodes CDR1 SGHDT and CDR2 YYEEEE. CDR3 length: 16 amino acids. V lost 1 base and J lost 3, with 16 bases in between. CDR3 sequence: CASSLLGALGDYGYTF. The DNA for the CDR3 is TGTGCCAGCAGCTTGTTAGGAGCCTTGGGTGACTATGGCTACACCTTC.

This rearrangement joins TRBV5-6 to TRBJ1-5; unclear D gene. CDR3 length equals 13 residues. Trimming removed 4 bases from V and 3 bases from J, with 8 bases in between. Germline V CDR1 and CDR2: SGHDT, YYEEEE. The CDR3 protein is CASSKDFNQPQHF. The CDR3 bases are TGTGCCAGCAGCAAGGACTTCAATCAGCCCCAGCATTTT.

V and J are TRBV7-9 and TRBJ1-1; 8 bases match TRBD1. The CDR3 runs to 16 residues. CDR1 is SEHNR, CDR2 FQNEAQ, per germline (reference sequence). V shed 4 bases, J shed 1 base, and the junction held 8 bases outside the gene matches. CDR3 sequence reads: CASSSLVGQGNTEAFF. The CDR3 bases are TGTGCCAGCAGCTCCCTCGTAGGACAGGGGAACACTGAAGCTTTCTTT. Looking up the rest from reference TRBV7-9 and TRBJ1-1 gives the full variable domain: DTGVSQNPRHKITKRGQNVTFRCDPISEHNRLYWYRQTLGQGPEFLTYFQNEAQLEKSRLLSDRFSAERPKGSFSTLEIQRTEQGDSAMYLCASSSLVGQGNTEAFFGQGTRLTVV.

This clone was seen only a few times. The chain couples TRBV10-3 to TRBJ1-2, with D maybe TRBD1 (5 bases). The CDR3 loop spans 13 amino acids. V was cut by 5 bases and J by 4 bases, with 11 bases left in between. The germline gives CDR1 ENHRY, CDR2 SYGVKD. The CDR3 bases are TGTGCCATCAGTCTTGGACAACCCTATGGCTACACCTTC. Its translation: CAISLGQPYGYTF.

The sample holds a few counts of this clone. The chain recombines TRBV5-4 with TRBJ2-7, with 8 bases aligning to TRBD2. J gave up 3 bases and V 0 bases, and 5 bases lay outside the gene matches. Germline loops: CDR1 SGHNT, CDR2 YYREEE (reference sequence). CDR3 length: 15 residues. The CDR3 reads CASSLAAGEVYEQYF. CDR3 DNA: TGTGCCAGCAGCTTGGCAGCGGGAGAGGTCTACGAGCAGTACTTC.

In DNA, the CDR3 is TGTGCCAGCAGCTTAGATCCGGGGAACATGGGGGAGCTGTTTTTT. Protein: CASSLDPGNMGELFF. This sequence joins TRBV7-6 and TRBJ2-2, with a tentative D call TRBD2 (5 bases). In germline, CDR1 is SGHVS, CDR2 FNYEAQ. The V gene lost 1 base and the J gene lost 8 bases, with 14 bases spanning the gap. The CDR3 is made up of 15 amino acids.

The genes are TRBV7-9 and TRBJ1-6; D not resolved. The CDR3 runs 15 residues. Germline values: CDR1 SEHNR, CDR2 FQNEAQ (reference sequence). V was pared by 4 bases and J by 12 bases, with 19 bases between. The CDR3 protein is CASSSVNTNRGPLHF. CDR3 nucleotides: TGTGCCAGCAGCTCGGTGAATACGAATCGGGGACCCCTCCACTTT.

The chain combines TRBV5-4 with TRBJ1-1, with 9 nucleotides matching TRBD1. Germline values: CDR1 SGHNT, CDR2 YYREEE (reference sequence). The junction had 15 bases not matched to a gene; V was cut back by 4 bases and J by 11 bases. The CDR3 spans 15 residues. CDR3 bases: TGTGCCAGCAGCCCCGAGGGTGGACAGGGGTCGAAGGCTTTCTTT. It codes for CASSPEGGQGSKAFF.

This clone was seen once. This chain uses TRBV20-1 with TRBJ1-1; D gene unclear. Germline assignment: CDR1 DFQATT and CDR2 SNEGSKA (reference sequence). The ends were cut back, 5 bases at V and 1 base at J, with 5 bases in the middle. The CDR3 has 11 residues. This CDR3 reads CSARGNTEAFF. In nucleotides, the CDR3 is TGCAGTGCTCGGGGGAACACTGAAGCTTTCTTT.

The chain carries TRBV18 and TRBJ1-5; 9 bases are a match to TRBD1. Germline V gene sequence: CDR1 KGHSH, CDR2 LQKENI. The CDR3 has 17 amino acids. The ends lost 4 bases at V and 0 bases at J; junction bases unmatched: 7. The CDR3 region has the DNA TGTGCCAGCTCACTTTCCGGGACAGGGTATAGCAATCAGCCCCAGCATTTT. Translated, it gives CASSLSGTGYSNQPQHF.

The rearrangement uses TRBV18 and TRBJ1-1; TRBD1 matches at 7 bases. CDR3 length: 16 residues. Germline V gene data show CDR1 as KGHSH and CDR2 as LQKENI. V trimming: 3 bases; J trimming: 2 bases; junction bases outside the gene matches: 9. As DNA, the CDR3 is TGTGCCAGCTCACCGGGAGCGGACAGGAGTAACACTGAAGCTTTCTTT. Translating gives CASSPGADRSNTEAFF.